Following are 30 T cell receptor beta chains from one sample sequenced in a study of blood T cells in healthy people across ages. Next came a second PCR, run for about 6 to 12 cycles, which used a sample-barcoded 5' primer along with a J-beta primer mix. TCRdb fed the 5' RACE reads into MiXCR, producing one record per CDR3 protein. Here the sample spans about 1,400,000 distinct CDR3 sequences, about 43% being singletons. Sequencing used blood. The receptors come from a woman in her late teens or twenties in good health.

V gene TRBV9 combines with J gene TRBJ2-1; D might be TRBD2 (5 bases). Trimming left V 4 bases short and J 15 bases short, with 17 bases between. Germline-derived CDR1 and CDR2 are SGDLS and YYNGEE. The CDR3 has 12 amino acids. CDR3 DNA sequence: TGTGCCAGCAGCCCTTTACCGGGGATGAGGTTCTTC. Residues: CASSPLPGMRFF. Variable domain in full (rest from reference TRBV9 and TRBJ2-1): DSGVTQTPKHLITATGQRVTLRCSPRSGDLSVYWYQQSLDQGLQFLIQYYNGEERAKGNILERFSAQQFPDLHSELNLSSLELGDSALYFCASSPLPGMRFFGPGTRLTVL.

The gene calls are TRBV7-9 and TRBJ2-3, with D possibly TRBD2 on 7 matching bases. The V gene lost 0 bases and the J gene lost 4 bases, with 14 bases spanning the gap. The CDR3 is 16 amino acids. Germline CDR1 reads SEHNR; CDR2 reads FQNEAQ (reference sequence). CDR3 nucleotide sequence: TGTGCCAGCAGCTTAGCCCCTGGGGGGGCGGCAGATACGCAGTATTTT. It yields the protein CASSLAPGGAADTQYF.

The chain has TRBV12-3 or TRBV12-4 and TRBJ2-7; TRBD1 is a possible D gene (6 bases). This CDR3 has 12 residues. The germline V and J ends were trimmed by 3 bases and 5 bases, with 8 bases remaining between them. CDR3 residues: CASSFWGHEQYF. CDR3 sequence (DNA): TGTGCCAGCAGTTTCTGGGGGCACGAGCAGTACTTC.

The rearrangement joins TRBV2 to TRBJ2-7; no reliable D call. V shed 0 bases and J shed 2 bases, with 11 bases lying between them. Germline CDR1 is SNHLY and CDR2 is FYNNEI. The CDR3 has 15 amino acids. CDR3 loop: CASSEAQIVTYEQYF. In DNA, the CDR3 is TGTGCCAGCAGTGAAGCACAGATTGTGACCTACGAGCAGTACTTC.

The chain combines TRBV6-4 with TRBJ2-3; 10 bases agree with TRBD2. With 4 bases clipped from V and 4 bases from J, the junction kept 5 bases outside the gene matches. Germline CDR1 MRHNA, CDR2 SNTAGT. There are 15 residues in the CDR3. CDR3 residues: CASSGPGLAADTQYF. CDR3 sequence (DNA): TGTGCCAGCAGTGGACCCGGACTAGCGGCAGATACGCAGTATTTT.

The rearrangement links TRBV27 to TRBJ2-7, with 10 bases aligning to TRBD1. V lost 5 bases to trimming and J lost 4 bases; unmatched junction nucleotides: 8. The germline V gene encodes CDR1 MNHEY and CDR2 SMNVEV (reference sequence). The CDR3 runs 15 residues. The CDR3 here is CASSERQGAGYEQYF. CDR3 DNA sequence: TGTGCCAGCAGTGAGCGACAGGGGGCTGGGTACGAGCAGTACTTC.

This rearrangement joins TRBV27 to TRBJ2-3; 7 positions match TRBD1. The V gene's germline CDR1 is MNHEY and CDR2 SMNVEV (reference sequence). The V segment lost 8 bases and the J segment 4 bases; nucleotides outside the gene matches: 15. This CDR3 region has 16 residues. The CDR3 loop is CASGRIPAQGSDTQYF. The CDR3 DNA reads as TGTGCCAGCGGGCGCATCCCGGCACAGGGGTCAGATACGCAGTATTTT.

This clonotype was seen a few times. The chain couples TRBV10-3 to TRBJ2-1; either TRBD1 or TRBD2 may fit D (5 bases each). This CDR3 is 13 amino acids long. Trimming shortened V by 3 bases and J by 7 bases, and 10 bases separated the two germline ends. The germline V gene encodes CDR1 ENHRY and CDR2 SYGVKD. This CDR3 reads CAISDKGPNEQFF. The CDR3 nucleotides are TGTGCCATCAGTGATAAGGGACCTAATGAGCAGTTCTTC.

This clonotype was seen a few times. The chain employs TRBV2 and TRBJ2-1; 7 bases line up with TRBD1. Germline V gene sequence: CDR1 SNHLY, CDR2 FYNNEI. After removal of 6 bases from V and 6 bases from J, the junction contained 14 bases not matched to a gene. The CDR3 loop spans 16 amino acids. The CDR3 nucleotides read TGTGCCAGCAGGGGCCCGGGACAGTTCCTGGGCAATGAGCAGTTCTTC. Its translation is CASRGPGQFLGNEQFF.

Only a few counts were recorded for this clonotype. The rearrangement links TRBV6-2 or TRBV6-3 to TRBJ2-7; a possible D gene is TRBD1 (6 bases). With the DNA end fitting TRBJ2-5 better, the J assignment may be wrong. Per the germline V gene, CDR1 is MNHEY and CDR2 is SVGEGT. The CDR3 consists of 14 residues. The CDR3 region has the DNA TGTGCCAGCAGTCCTCATACAGGGCTTGCGACCCAGTACTTC. Amino acids: CASSPHTGLATQYF.

This chain uses TRBV28 with TRBJ2-3; D is unclear. Germline values: CDR1 MDHEN, CDR2 SYDVKM. The length of the CDR3 is 14 residues. Trimming pared 3 bases from V and 4 bases from J, leaving 11 bases between. CDR3 coding DNA: TGTGCCAGCAGTTTTCTGGCGCCCCCAGATACGCAGTATTTT. The encoded protein is CASSFLAPPDTQYF. The whole variable domain, filled in from reference TRBV28 and TRBJ2-3, reads DVKVTQSSRYLVKRTGEKVFLECVQDMDHENMFWYRQDPGLGLRLIYFSYDVKMKEKGDIPEGYSVSREKKERFSLILESASTNQTSMYLCASSFLAPPDTQYFGPGTRLTVL.

This clonotype was found once. One end of the junction varies from germline; a read error may be responsible. The rearrangement uses TRBV12-3 or TRBV12-4 and TRBJ2-1, with D unclear. The CDR3 is made up of 12 amino acids. CDR3 protein: CASRGQYNEQVF. The CDR3 nucleotides read TGTGCCAGCAGGGGCCAATACAATGAGCAGGTCTTC.

This clonotype was detected a few times. The CDR3 loop is CASTGANYNEQFF. Here the CDR3 DNA reads TGTGCCAGCACGGGCGCGAACTACAATGAGCAGTTCTTC. The chain joins TRBV2 to TRBJ2-1; D ambiguous. This CDR3 comprises 13 residues. Germline V gene data show CDR1 as SNHLY and CDR2 as FYNNEI. V lost 7 bases and J 3 bases, leaving 10 bases between the germline ends.

The V gene is TRBV12-3 or TRBV12-4, the J gene TRBJ1-5; weak D call: TRBD1 (5 bases). The CDR3 runs to 14 residues. The V end lost 9 bases, the J end lost 0 bases, and 12 bases lay between the germline ends. The CDR3: CASYQQGSNQPQHF. CDR3 bases: TGTGCCAGTTACCAGCAGGGTAGCAATCAGCCCCAGCATTTT.

The chain uses TRBV5-1 and TRBJ2-5, with 9 positions matching TRBD1. The CDR3 spans 17 residues. CDR1 and CDR2 (germline): SGHRS, YFSETQ. J lost 9 bases, V lost 4 bases, and 19 bases had no gene match. This CDR3 is CASSPVGSDRGVWAQYF. The CDR3 region has the DNA TGCGCCAGCAGCCCGGTCGGCTCGGACAGGGGTGTTTGGGCCCAGTACTTC.

This sequence joins TRBV10-3 and TRBJ2-1, with 12 bases fitting TRBD2. Germline V gene sequence: CDR1 ENHRY, CDR2 SYGVKD. V shed 4 bases and J 4 bases; nucleotides not matched to a gene: 5. This CDR3 is built from 16 residues. The CDR3 region is CAISAQTSGGYNEQFF. DNA for the CDR3: TGTGCCATCAGTGCGCAGACTAGCGGGGGATACAATGAGCAGTTCTTC.

In nucleotides, the CDR3 is TGTGCCAGCTCACCTAGGGCAGAGAACTATGGCTACACCTTC. Translation: CASSPRAENYGYTF. This chain uses TRBV18 with TRBJ1-2, with D uncertain. V gave up 3 bases and J gave up 2 bases, with 10 bases separating them. The CDR3 has 14 residues. Germline V gives CDR1 KGHSH, CDR2 LQKENI.

There are a few counts of this clonotype. CDR3 coding DNA: TGTGCCAGCAGCTTAGGCGCCGGGACTCCTGAGCAGTACTTC. Translating gives CASSLGAGTPEQYF. This rearrangement joins TRBV13 to TRBJ2-5; perhaps TRBD2 as D (6 bases). Germline V gives CDR1 PRHDT, CDR2 FYEKMQ (reference sequence). CDR3 length equals 14 residues. Trimming stripped 0 bases from V and 11 bases from J, with 16 bases between.

This chain links TRBV6-6 with TRBJ2-1; 7 bases agree with TRBD2. Per germline, CDR1 MNHNY and CDR2 SVGAGI (reference sequence). Trimming at V came to 2 bases and at J to 4 bases, leaving 8 bases not matched to a gene. The CDR3 totals 16 residues. CDR3 region: CASSYKASGPYNEQFF. CDR3 nucleotide sequence: TGTGCCAGCAGTTACAAGGCTAGCGGTCCTTACAATGAGCAGTTCTTC.

With regard to this clonotype: A read error may produce the germline difference seen at one junction end. The rearrangement joins TRBV6-5 to TRBJ2-1; D gene uncertain. Germline V gene lookup returns CDR1 MNHEY and CDR2 SVGAGI. The CDR3 contains 14 residues. CDR3 sequence (DNA): TGTGCCAGCAGTTACTCTGACTCCTACAGTGAGCAGTTCTTC. Residues: CASSYSDSYSEQFF.

This chain joins TRBV4-2 and TRBJ2-3; 8 bases align to TRBD2. The CDR3 runs 19 residues. Trimming took 1 base from V and 1 from J; bases not matched to a gene: 13. CDR1 is LGHNA and CDR2 is YNFKEQ in the germline V gene. The DNA of the CDR3 is TGTGCCAGCAGCCAAGTGACGCGACTAGCGAGCGGGGGCACAGATACGCAGTATTTT. Translating gives CASSQVTRLASGGTDTQYF.

This chain links TRBV27 with TRBJ2-3; TRBD1 matches at 8 bases. With V trimmed by 5 bases and J by 3 bases, 16 bases remained unmatched. This CDR3 is built from 18 residues. The germline V gene has CDR1 MNHEY and CDR2 SMNVEV (reference sequence). The CDR3 loop is CASSLRTGRVVKTDTQYF. The DNA of the CDR3 is TGTGCCAGCAGTCTCCGGACAGGGAGAGTGGTAAAGACAGATACGCAGTATTTT.

V and J are TRBV9 and TRBJ1-2; a weak D match, TRBD1 (5 bases). The V gene lost 4 bases and the J gene lost 2 bases, with 12 bases spanning the gap. Per the germline V gene, CDR1 is SGDLS and CDR2 is YYNGEE. The CDR3 covers 14 residues. CDR3 protein: CASSSSGANYGYTF. The CDR3 nucleotides read TGTGCCAGCAGCTCATCCGGGGCAAACTATGGCTACACCTTC.

This clonotype was detected a few times. The gene calls are TRBV10-3 and TRBJ1-5; D gene ambiguous. Germline CDR1 reads ENHRY; CDR2 reads SYGVKD. Trimming removed 1 base at V and 12 bases at J, with 13 bases between. The CDR3 runs 13 residues. The CDR3 spells CAISELNRADQHF. The CDR3 bases are TGTGCCATCAGTGAGTTGAACCGCGCGGACCAGCATTTT.

The CDR3 nucleotides read TGTGCCAGCAGTCTTAAGTCGGGGGTCTCAGATACGCAGTATTTT. It yields the protein CASSLKSGVSDTQYF. The chain couples TRBV2 to TRBJ2-3, with D possibly TRBD2 on 6 matching bases. Germline CDR1 SNHLY, CDR2 FYNNEI. The CDR3 runs 15 residues. The V gene lost 5 bases and the J gene lost 4 bases, with 16 bases spanning the gap.

J is TRBJ2-7 and V is TRBV28, with 10 positions matching TRBD2. This CDR3 comprises 16 residues. V was pared by 2 bases and J by 1 base, with 5 bases of the junction left unmatched. Germline V gene lookup returns CDR1 MDHEN and CDR2 SYDVKM. The CDR3 nucleotides read TGTGCCAGCAGTTTAGGGGGACTAGCGACGTCCTACGAGCAGTACTTC. Amino acid sequence: CASSLGGLATSYEQYF.

This chain joins TRBV7-2 and TRBJ2-1, with D maybe TRBD1 (6 bases). Trimming stripped 7 bases from V and 6 bases from J, with 16 bases between. The CDR3 consists of 14 residues. Per germline, CDR1 SGHTA and CDR2 FQGNSA. CDR3: CASNKPGTPNEQFF. The CDR3 nucleotides are TGTGCCAGCAACAAACCAGGGACACCCAATGAGCAGTTCTTC.

This clonotype turned up a few times. V and J are TRBV29-1 and TRBJ2-7, with unresolved D. Germline loops: CDR1 SQVTM, CDR2 ANQGSEA. V lost 3 bases, J lost 0 bases, and 12 bases lay in between. The CDR3 is 14 residues long. The CDR3 region has the DNA TGCAGCGTTGAGGTGGGAAAGAGCTCCTACGAGCAGTACTTC. Its translation: CSVEVGKSSYEQYF.

This clonotype has more than one count but fewer than ten. V is TRBV6-5 and J is TRBJ2-7; D gene ambiguous. Trimming shortened V by 6 bases and J by 7 bases, and 16 bases separated the two germline ends. The germline gives CDR1 MNHEY, CDR2 SVGAGI. The CDR3 contains 13 residues. This CDR3 reads CASSRSTPSEQYF. The CDR3 nucleotides are TGTGCCAGCAGCCGTTCGACCCCGAGTGAGCAGTACTTC.

This clonotype was observed a handful of times. V gene TRBV20-1 combines with J gene TRBJ2-5, with a tentative D call TRBD1 (5 bases). Germline V gene sequence: CDR1 DFQATT, CDR2 SNEGSKA (reference sequence). V was pared by 6 bases and J by 1 base, with 21 bases between. The CDR3 runs to 16 residues. The CDR3 nucleotides are TGCAGTGCCAGGGTTCGTGTCACGGGCCGCCAAGAGACCCAGTACTTC. Translated: CSARVRVTGRQETQYF.